Reported below is one T cell receptor (beta chain). The antigen is undetermined. This specimen comes from a study of blood T cells in healthy people across ages. Sample-barcoded 5' priming and a J-beta primer mix drove a second PCR of roughly 6 to 12 cycles. TCRdb called the 5' RACE reads again in MiXCR, with one record for every CDR3 protein. The sample records 1,500,000 or so distinct CDR3 sequences, around 40% being singletons. The CDR3 totals 14 residues. Trimming removed 7 bases from V and 7 bases from J, with 17 bases in between. The study isolated at least 6 million PBMCs from each sample. Study-wide results and limits: Whereas aged donors had fewer naive CD4+ cells, long-lived donors had more of them and higher diversity.

The rearrangement joins TRBV12-3 or TRBV12-4 to TRBJ1-5; D remains ambiguous. Sequencing was carried out using blood. The sequence derives from a woman aged 18-29 years in good health. The CDR3 DNA reads as TGTGCCAGCACTTCCCTAGGGCTAGGGCAGCCCCAGCATTTT. It encodes CASTSLGLGQPQHF.